The 16 T cell receptor beta chains below were found in one sample sequenced in a study of metastatic and nonmetastatic thyroid tumors. Thyroid surgery was preceded by no treatment in any patient. TCRdb re-analyzed the PCR reads using MiXCR. The table has over 25,000 clones, around 19% seen once. The sequenced material came from blood. All receptors derive from a female donor with papillary thyroid cancer or a benign thyroid nodule (not recorded which). Some clones in this sample may be carry-over from other donors' samples.

This clone turned up a few times. The CDR3 DNA is TGTGCCAGCAGTTTATTCTTACCCTACGAGCAGTACTTC. The encoded protein is CASSLFLPYEQYF. This chain links TRBV12-3 or TRBV12-4 with TRBJ2-7; no firm D call. This CDR3 contains 13 residues. Trimming removed 2 bases from V and 2 bases from J, with 7 bases in between.

Comments on this clone: A much bigger clone sits one base away, suggesting this may be a read error. The gene calls are TRBV10-2 and TRBJ2-1; a possible D gene is TRBD2 (6 bases). The V and J ends lost 0 bases and 5 bases respectively, with 14 bases between them. Germline V CDR1 and CDR2: WSHSY, SAAADI. The CDR3 covers 16 residues. The CDR3 DNA follows: TGCGCCAGCAGTGAGTCTGCGGCGGGGTTCGACAATGAGCAGTTCTTC. Residues: CASSESAAGFDNEQFF.

This clone was observed a handful of times. CDR3 nucleotides: TGTGCCAGTAGTATGAGGGCAGCACAAGAGACCCAGTACTTC. It translates to CASSMRAAQETQYF. The V gene is TRBV19, the J gene TRBJ2-5, with D tentatively TRBD2 (5 bases). CDR3 length equals 14 residues. Germline values: CDR1 LNHDA, CDR2 SQIVND (reference sequence). V lost 3 bases, J lost 2 bases, and 10 bases lay in between.

This clone has a handful of counts. The V and J genes are TRBV10-3 and TRBJ2-7, with a weak D call TRBD2 (6 bases). The V end lost 1 base, the J end lost 4 bases, and 17 bases lay between the germline ends. Germline V lookup: CDR1 ENHRY, CDR2 SYGVKD. This CDR3 is built from 16 residues. In DNA, the CDR3 is TGTGCCATCAGTGAGTTGGCGACTAGGGACCGTTACGAGCAGTACTTC. Its protein is CAISELATRDRYEQYF.

This clone was seen many times. This chain connects TRBV3-1 to TRBJ1-3; 7 nucleotides line up with TRBD1. The CDR3 is made up of 15 amino acids. The junction had 7 bases not matched to a gene; V was cut back by 4 bases and J by 4 bases. Germline loops: CDR1 LGHDT, CDR2 YNNKEL (reference sequence). The CDR3 reads CASSLDRAEGNTIYF. The DNA of the CDR3 is TGTGCCAGCAGCCTCGACAGGGCTGAAGGAAACACCATATATTTT.

This clone was picked up a small number of times. Since the CDR3 does not end with the conserved phenylalanine or tryptophan, this likely comes from a read error. The rearrangement links TRBV4-2 to TRBJ1-4; TRBD1 agrees at 7 bases. This CDR3 is built from 15 residues. CDR1 and CDR2 (germline): LGHNA, YNFKEQ. After removal of 3 bases from V and 8 bases from J, the junction contained 9 bases not matched to a gene. The CDR3 DNA is TGTGCCAGCAGCCACGCCTCAGACAGGGTGGAAAAACTGTTTTTA. It encodes CASSHASDRVEKLFL.

This clone has ten or more counts. The chain links TRBV7-2 to TRBJ2-1; 12 bases are a match to TRBD2. Looked up from germline, CDR1 is SGHTA and CDR2 is FQGNSA. There are 15 residues in the CDR3. The V gene end was trimmed by 5 bases and the J gene end by 8 bases; junction bases not matched to a gene: 7. Written as DNA, the CDR3 is TGTGCCAGCAGCCTGACTAGCGGGAGTAAGTATGAGCAGTTCTTC. Its translation: CASSLTSGSKYEQFF.

The rearrangement joins TRBV3-1 to TRBJ2-5; D possibly matches TRBD1 or TRBD2 (5 bases each). Germline assignment: CDR1 LGHDT and CDR2 YNNKEL (reference sequence). Trimming removed 4 bases at V and 2 bases at J, with 8 bases between. CDR3 length: 13 residues. The CDR3 coding sequence is TGTGCCAGCAGCCCGGGACCACAAGAGACCCAGTACTTC. Residues: CASSPGPQETQYF.

The count of this clone is one. The chain links TRBV9 to TRBJ1-6, with no clear D. V gave up 0 bases and J gave up 7 bases, with 11 bases separating them. Germline CDR1 SGDLS, CDR2 YYNGEE. This CDR3 comprises 15 residues. The DNA of the CDR3 is TGTGCCAGCAGCGTAGGGTGGGAAGGGAATTCACCCCTCCACTTT. Translating it yields CASSVGWEGNSPLHF.

This clone was counted between two and nine times. The chain couples TRBV15 to TRBJ2-2; D might be TRBD2 (5 bases). V lost 1 base and J lost 4, with 10 bases in between. The CDR3 runs to 15 residues. Germline V CDR1 and CDR2: LNHNV, YYDKDF (reference sequence). CDR3 protein: CATSRGWETTGELFF. CDR3 nucleotide sequence: TGTGCCACCAGCAGAGGGTGGGAGACCACCGGGGAGCTGTTTTTT. The full variable domain, its missing parts supplied by reference TRBV15 and TRBJ2-2, is DAMVIQNPRYQVTQFGKPVTLSCSQTLNHNVMYWYQQKSSQAPKLLFHYYDKDFNNEADTPDNFQSRRPNTSFCFLDIRSPGLGDTAMYLCATSRGWETTGELFFGEGSRLTVL.

This clone was found many times. This sequence joins TRBV20-1 and TRBJ1-5; D ambiguous. This CDR3 region has 14 residues. Between the trimmed V and J ends, which lost 1 base and 5 bases, there was a span of 12 bases. Germline CDR1 reads DFQATT; CDR2 reads SNEGSKA (reference sequence). The CDR3 loop reads CSARGTGHYQPQHF. The CDR3 nucleotides are TGCAGTGCTAGAGGGACCGGGCACTATCAGCCCCAGCATTTT.

This clone showed up many times. The chain links TRBV12-3 or TRBV12-4 to TRBJ2-2, with TRBD2 matching 16 bases. This CDR3 region has 19 residues. J lost 5 bases, V lost 6 bases, and 12 bases had no gene match. In DNA form, the CDR3 reads TGTGCCAGCAGACAAGGGGGACTAGCGGGGGGGGTGGGGACCGGGGAGCTGTTTTTT. As protein: CASRQGGLAGGVGTGELFF.

This clone was recorded at least ten times. The V gene is TRBV7-9, the J gene TRBJ1-5; 7 nucleotides match TRBD1. With 5 bases clipped from V and 7 bases from J, the junction kept 5 bases outside the gene matches. The V gene's germline CDR1 is SEHNR and CDR2 FQNEAQ (reference sequence). The CDR3 is 13 amino acids. CDR3 nucleotides: TGTGCCAGCAGCGACAGGGTTGGGCAGCCCCAGCATTTT. Amino acid sequence: CASSDRVGQPQHF.

In its sample, this clone was seen many times. The V and J genes are TRBV4-1 and TRBJ1-1; D unresolved. Trimming left V 1 base short and J 3 bases short, with 12 bases between. CDR3 length equals 15 residues. The germline V gene encodes CDR1 MGHRA and CDR2 YSYEKL. DNA for the CDR3: TGCGCCAGCAGCCAAGGGCGGGGAACGGACACTGAAGCTTTCTTT. Translation: CASSQGRGTDTEAFF.

V gene TRBV6-1 combines with J gene TRBJ1-2, with D maybe TRBD1 (5 bases). Germline V gives CDR1 MNHNS, CDR2 SASEGT. The V and J ends lost 3 bases and 8 bases respectively, with 16 bases between them. The CDR3 extends over 14 amino acids. CDR3 DNA: TGTGCCAGCAGTGATATACCCGGGGCCGGGGGCTACACCTTC. Residues: CASSDIPGAGGYTF.

This clone was observed a handful of times. The genes are TRBV6-4 and TRBJ1-2, with D tentatively TRBD1 (5 bases). V lost 6 bases and J 7 bases, leaving 24 bases between the germline ends. The CDR3 has 16 residues. CDR1 MRHNA and CDR2 SNTAGT come from the germline V gene. The CDR3 sequence: CASSETGRGRSLGYTF. The DNA for the CDR3 is TGTGCCAGCAGCGAGACGGGCCGGGGACGGTCTCTTGGCTACACCTTC.